These 3 T cell receptor beta chains came from one sample sequenced in a study of shared clonotypes between healthy human individuals. Data came from immunoSEQ multiplex PCR; TCRdb stores just in-frame clones and leaves some out. The data contain about 2.4 million clones, more than 80% of them singletons. The sample comprised naive CD4+ T cells sorted from blood. As to subset: CD45RA+ positively selected. The receptors stem from a man younger than 35 in good health.

The chain is built from TRBV6-5 and TRBJ1-2, with D unresolved. The CDR3 sequence is 14 residues long. V was clipped by 3 bases and J by 1 base, with 9 bases between them. Germline V gives CDR1 MNHEY, CDR2 SVGAGI. CDR3 in amino acids: CASSYTTNNYGYTF. The CDR3, as DNA: TGTGCCAGCAGTTATACGACAAATAACTATGGCTACACCTTC.

A note on this clone: The sample carries other DNA sequences with the same CDR3. J is TRBJ2-7 and V is TRBV2; 8 bases are shared with TRBD1. Trimming at V came to 6 bases and at J to 2 bases, leaving 3 bases not matched to a gene. This CDR3 contains 13 residues. Germline values: CDR1 SNHLY, CDR2 FYNNEI. CDR3 nucleotides: TGTGCCAGCAGCGGACAGGGTACCTACGAGCAGTACTTC. Protein: CASSGQGTYEQYF. The full variable domain, its missing parts supplied by reference TRBV2 and TRBJ2-7, is EPEVTQTPSHQVTQMGQEVILRCVPISNHLYFYWYRQILGQKVEFLVSFYNNEISEKSEIFDDQFSVERPDGSNFTLKIRSTKLEDSAMYFCASSGQGTYEQYFGPGTRLTVT.

CDR3 in DNA: TGTGCCAGCAGTAAAGCGGGAGCGTTATCGGTAGCCGGGGAGCTGTTTTTT. It encodes CASSKAGALSVAGELFF. The V gene is TRBV27, the J gene TRBJ2-2; 8 nucleotides match TRBD2. This CDR3 is 17 amino acids long. V lost 5 bases, J lost 6 bases, and 14 bases stayed unmatched. Germline values: CDR1 MNHEY, CDR2 SMNVEV (reference sequence).